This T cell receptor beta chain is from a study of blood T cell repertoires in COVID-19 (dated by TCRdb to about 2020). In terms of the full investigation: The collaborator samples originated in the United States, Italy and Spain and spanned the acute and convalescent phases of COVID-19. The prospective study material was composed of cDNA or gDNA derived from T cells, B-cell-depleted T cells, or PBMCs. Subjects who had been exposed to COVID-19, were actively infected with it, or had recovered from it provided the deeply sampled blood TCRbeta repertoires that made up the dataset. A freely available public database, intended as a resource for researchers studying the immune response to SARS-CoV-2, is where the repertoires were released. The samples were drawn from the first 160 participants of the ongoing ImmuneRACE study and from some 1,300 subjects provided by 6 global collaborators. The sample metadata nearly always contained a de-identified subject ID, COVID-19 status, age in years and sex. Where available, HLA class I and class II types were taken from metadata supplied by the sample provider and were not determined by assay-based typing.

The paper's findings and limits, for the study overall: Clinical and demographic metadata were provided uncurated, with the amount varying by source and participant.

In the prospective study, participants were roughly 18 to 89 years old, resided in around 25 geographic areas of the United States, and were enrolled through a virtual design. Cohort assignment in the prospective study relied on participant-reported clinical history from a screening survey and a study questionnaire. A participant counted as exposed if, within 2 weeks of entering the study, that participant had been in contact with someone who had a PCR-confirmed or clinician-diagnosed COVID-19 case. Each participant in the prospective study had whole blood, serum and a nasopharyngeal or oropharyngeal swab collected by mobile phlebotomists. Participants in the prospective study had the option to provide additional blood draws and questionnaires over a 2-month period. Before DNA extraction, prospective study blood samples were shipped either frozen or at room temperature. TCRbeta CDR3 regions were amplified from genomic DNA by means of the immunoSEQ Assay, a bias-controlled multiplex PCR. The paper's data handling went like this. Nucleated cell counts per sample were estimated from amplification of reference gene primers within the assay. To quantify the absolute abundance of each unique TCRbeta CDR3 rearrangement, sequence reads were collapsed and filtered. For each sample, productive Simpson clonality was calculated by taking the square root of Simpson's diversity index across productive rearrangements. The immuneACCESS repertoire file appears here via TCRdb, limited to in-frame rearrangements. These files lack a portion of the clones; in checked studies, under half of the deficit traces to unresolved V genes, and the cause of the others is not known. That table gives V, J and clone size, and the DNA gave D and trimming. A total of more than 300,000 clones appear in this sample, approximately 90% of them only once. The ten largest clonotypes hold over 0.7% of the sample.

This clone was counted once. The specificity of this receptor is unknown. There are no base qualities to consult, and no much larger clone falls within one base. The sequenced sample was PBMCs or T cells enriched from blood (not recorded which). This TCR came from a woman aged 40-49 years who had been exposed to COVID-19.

In nucleotide form, the sequence is TGTGCCTGGGCGGGACTTCTCACAGATACGCAGTATTTT. Translated, this is CAWAGLLTDTQYF. The chain is made from TRBV30 and TRBJ2-3, and perhaps TRBD2 as D gene, on 6 matching bases. V is cut by 5 bases and J by 2 bases, and the space between the germline ends is 11 bases. Based on the germline V gene (reference sequence), the CDR1 and CDR2 sequences are GTSNPN and SVGIG. Its CDR3 holds 13 amino acids, cysteine through phenylalanine. The CDR3 DNA has 39 bases and is translated from base 1.